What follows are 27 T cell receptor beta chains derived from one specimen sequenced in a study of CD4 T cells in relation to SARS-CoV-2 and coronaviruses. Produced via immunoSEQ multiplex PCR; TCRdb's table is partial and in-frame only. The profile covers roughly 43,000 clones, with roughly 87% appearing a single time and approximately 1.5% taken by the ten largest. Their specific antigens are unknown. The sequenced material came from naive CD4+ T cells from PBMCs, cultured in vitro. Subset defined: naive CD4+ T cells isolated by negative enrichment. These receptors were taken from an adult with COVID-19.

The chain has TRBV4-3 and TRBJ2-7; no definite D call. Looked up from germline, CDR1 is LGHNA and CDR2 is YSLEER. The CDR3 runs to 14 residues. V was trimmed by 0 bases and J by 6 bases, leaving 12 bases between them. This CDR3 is CASSQEYRTREQYF. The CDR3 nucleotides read TGCGCCAGCAGCCAAGAGTACCGAACCCGCGAGCAGTACTTC.

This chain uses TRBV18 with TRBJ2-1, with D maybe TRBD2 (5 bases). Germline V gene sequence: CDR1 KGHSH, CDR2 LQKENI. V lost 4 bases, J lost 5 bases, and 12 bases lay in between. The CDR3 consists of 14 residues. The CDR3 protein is CASSLQTRDNEQFF. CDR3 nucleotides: TGTGCCAGCTCACTTCAAACTAGGGACAATGAGCAGTTCTTC.

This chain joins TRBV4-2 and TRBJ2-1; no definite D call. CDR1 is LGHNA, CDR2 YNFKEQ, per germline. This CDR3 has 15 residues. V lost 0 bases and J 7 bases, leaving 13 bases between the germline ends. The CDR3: CASSQESLVWNEQFF. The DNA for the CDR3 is TGTGCCAGCAGCCAAGAATCCCTAGTCTGGAATGAGCAGTTCTTC.

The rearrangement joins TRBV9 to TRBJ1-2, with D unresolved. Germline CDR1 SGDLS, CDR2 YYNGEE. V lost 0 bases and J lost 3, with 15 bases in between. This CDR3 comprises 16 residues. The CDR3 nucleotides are TGTGCCAGCAGCGTAGGGCAGGTAAACGCATACTATGGCTACACCTTC. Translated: CASSVGQVNAYYGYTF.

CDR3 residues: CASSSIGQNYGYTF. The CDR3 DNA reads as TGTGCCAGCAGTTCAATCGGACAGAATTATGGCTACACCTTC. The rearrangement links TRBV27 to TRBJ1-2, with a tentative D call TRBD1 (6 bases). The CDR3 runs to 14 residues. V lost 4 bases and J lost 5, with 14 bases in between. Germline assignment: CDR1 MNHEY and CDR2 SMNVEV (reference sequence).

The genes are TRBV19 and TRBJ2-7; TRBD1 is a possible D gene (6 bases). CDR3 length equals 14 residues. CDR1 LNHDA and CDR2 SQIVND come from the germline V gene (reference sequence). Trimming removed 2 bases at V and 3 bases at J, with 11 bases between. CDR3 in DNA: TGTGCCAGTAGTATAACCCCGGACAGCTACGAGCAGTACTTC. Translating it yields CASSITPDSYEQYF.

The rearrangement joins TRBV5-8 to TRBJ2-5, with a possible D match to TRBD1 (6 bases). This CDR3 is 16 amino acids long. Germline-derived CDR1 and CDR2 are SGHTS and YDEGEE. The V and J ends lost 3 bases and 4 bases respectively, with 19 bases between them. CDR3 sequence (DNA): TGTGCCAGCAGCTCTTCCAGGGGATGGTTCGGAGAGACCCAGTACTTC. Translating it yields CASSSSRGWFGETQYF.

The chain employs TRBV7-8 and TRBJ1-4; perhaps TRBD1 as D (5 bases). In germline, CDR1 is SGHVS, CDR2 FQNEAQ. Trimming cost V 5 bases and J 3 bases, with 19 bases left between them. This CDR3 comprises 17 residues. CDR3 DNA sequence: TGTGCCAGCAGCCCCATCCGGGGGGGAAGGTCTAATGAAAAACTGTTTTTT. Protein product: CASSPIRGGRSNEKLFF.

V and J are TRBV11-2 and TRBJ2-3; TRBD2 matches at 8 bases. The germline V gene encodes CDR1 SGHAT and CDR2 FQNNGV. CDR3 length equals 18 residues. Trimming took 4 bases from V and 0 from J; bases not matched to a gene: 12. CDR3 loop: CASSSTFSGALSTDTQYF. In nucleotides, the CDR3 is TGTGCCAGCAGCTCTACGTTTAGCGGGGCCCTCAGCACAGATACGCAGTATTTT.

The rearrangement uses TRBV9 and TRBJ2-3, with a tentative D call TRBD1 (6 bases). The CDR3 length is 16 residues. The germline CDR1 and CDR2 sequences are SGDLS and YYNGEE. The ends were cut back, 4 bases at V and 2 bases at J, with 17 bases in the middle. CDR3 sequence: CASSLGSWDNTDTQYF. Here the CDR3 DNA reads TGTGCCAGCAGCCTTGGGAGCTGGGACAACACAGATACGCAGTATTTT.

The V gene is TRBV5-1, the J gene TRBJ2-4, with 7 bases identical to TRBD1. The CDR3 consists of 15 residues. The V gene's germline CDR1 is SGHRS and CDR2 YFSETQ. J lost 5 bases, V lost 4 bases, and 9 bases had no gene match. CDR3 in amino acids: CASSQGTAIENIQYF. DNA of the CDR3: TGCGCCAGCAGCCAAGGGACAGCCATAGAAAACATTCAGTACTTC.

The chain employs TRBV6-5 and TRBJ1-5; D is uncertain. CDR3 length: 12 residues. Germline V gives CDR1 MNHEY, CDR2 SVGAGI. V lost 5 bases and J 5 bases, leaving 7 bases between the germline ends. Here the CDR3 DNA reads TGTGCCAGCAGTAGCAGGCATCAGCCCCAGCATTTT. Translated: CASSSRHQPQHF.

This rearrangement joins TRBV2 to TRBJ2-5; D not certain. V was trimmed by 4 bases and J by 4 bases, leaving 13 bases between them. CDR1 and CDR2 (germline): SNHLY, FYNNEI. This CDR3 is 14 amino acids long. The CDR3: CASSALSTGETQYF. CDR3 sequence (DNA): TGTGCCAGCAGTGCCCTCTCGACCGGAGAGACCCAGTACTTC. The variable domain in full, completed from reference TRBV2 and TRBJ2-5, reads EPEVTQTPSHQVTQMGQEVILRCVPISNHLYFYWYRQILGQKVEFLVSFYNNEISEKSEIFDDQFSVERPDGSNFTLKIRSTKLEDSAMYFCASSALSTGETQYFGPGTRLLVL.

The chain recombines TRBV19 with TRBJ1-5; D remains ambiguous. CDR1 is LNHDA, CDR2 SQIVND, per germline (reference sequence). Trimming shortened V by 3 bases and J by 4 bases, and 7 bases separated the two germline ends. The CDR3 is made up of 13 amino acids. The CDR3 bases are TGTGCCAGTAGTATTGCGGGGAATCAGCCCCAGCATTTT. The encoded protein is CASSIAGNQPQHF.

This chain's CDR3 is CASSQGVSSDSGRETQYF. CDR3 nucleotides: TGTGCCAGCAGCCAAGGGGTTTCTAGCGATTCAGGGAGGGAGACCCAGTACTTC. This sequence joins TRBV3-1 (or the pseudogene TRBV3-2) and TRBJ2-5; TRBD2 might be the D (6 bases). The CDR3 has 18 residues. Germline CDR1 and CDR2: LGHDT and YNNKEL (reference sequence). The V end lost 1 base, the J end lost 5 bases, and 23 bases lay between the germline ends.

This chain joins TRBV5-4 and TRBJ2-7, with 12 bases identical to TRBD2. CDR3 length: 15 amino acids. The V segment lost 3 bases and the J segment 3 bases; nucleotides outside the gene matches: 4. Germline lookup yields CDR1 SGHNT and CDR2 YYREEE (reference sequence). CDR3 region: CASSYQTSGSYEQYF. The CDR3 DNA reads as TGTGCCAGCAGCTATCAGACTAGCGGGAGCTACGAGCAGTACTTC.

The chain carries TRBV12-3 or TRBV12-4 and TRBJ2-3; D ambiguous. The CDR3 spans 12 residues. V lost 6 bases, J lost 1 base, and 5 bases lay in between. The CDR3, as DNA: TGTGCCAGCAGGGCGGGCACAGATACGCAGTATTTT. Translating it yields CASRAGTDTQYF.

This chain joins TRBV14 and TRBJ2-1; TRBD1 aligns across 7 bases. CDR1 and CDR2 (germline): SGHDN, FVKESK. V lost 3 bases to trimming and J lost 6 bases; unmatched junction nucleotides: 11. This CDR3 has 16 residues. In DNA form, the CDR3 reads TGTGCCAGCAGCCAGGCTACCGGGACAGACATCAATGAGCAGTTCTTC. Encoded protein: CASSQATGTDINEQFF.

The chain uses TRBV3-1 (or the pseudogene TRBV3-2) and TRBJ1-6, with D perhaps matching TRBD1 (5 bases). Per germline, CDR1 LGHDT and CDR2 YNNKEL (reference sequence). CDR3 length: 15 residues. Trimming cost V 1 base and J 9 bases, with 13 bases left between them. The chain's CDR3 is CASSQGGGMSSPLHF. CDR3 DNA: TGTGCCAGCAGCCAAGGGGGGGGGATGAGTTCACCCCTCCACTTT.

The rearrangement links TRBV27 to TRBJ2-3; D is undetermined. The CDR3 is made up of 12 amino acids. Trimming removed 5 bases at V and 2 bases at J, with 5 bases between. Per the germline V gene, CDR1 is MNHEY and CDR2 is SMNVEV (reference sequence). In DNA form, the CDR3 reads TGTGCCAGCAGTCCGTTCACAGATACGCAGTATTTT. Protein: CASSPFTDTQYF.

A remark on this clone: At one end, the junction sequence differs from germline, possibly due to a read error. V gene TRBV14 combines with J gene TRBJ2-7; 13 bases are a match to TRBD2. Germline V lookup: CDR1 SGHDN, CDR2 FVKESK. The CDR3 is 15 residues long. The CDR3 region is CASSQEGTSGKFAQF. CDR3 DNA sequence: TGTGCCAGCAGCCAAGAAGGGACTAGCGGGAAATTTGCCCAGTTC.

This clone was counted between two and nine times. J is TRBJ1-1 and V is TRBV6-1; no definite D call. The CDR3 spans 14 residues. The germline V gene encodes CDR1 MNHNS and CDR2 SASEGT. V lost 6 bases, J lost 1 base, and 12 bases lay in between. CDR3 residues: CASRRTATNTEAFF. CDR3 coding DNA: TGTGCCAGCAGACGGACGGCGACGAACACTGAAGCTTTCTTT.

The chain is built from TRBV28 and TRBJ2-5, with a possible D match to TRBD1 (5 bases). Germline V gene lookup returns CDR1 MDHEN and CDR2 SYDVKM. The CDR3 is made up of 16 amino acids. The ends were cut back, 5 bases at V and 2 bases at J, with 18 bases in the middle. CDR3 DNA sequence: TGTGCCAGCAGTCCTCTGGGGCGACCAAGTCAAGAGACCCAGTACTTC. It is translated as CASSPLGRPSQETQYF. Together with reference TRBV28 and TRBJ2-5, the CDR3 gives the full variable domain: DVKVTQSSRYLVKRTGEKVFLECVQDMDHENMFWYRQDPGLGLRLIYFSYDVKMKEKGDIPEGYSVSREKKERFSLILESASTNQTSMYLCASSPLGRPSQETQYFGPGTRLLVL.

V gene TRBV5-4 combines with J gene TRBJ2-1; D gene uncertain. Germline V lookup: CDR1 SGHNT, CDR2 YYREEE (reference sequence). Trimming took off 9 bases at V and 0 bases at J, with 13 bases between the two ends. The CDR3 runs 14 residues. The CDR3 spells CATASGNSYNEQFF. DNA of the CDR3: TGTGCCACAGCCTCCGGAAACTCCTACAATGAGCAGTTCTTC.

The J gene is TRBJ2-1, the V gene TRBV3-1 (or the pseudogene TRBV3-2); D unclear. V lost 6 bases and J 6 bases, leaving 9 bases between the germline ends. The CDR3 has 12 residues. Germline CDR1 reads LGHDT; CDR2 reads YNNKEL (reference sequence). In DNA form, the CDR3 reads TGTGCCAGCAGTCCAGGTACCAATGAGCAGTTCTTC. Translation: CASSPGTNEQFF.

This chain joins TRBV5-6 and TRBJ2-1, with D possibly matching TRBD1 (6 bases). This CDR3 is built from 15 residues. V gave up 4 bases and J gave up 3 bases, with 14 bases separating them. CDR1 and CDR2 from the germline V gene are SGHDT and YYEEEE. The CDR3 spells CASSQRDTYYNEQFF. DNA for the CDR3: TGTGCCAGCAGCCAAAGGGACACTTACTACAATGAGCAGTTCTTC.

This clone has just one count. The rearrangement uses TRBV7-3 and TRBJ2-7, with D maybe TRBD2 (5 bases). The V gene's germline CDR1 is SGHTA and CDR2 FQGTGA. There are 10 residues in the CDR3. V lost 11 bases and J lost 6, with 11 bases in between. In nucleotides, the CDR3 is TGTGCCCTGGAGGCCCGCGAGCAGTACTTC. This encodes CALEAREQYF.